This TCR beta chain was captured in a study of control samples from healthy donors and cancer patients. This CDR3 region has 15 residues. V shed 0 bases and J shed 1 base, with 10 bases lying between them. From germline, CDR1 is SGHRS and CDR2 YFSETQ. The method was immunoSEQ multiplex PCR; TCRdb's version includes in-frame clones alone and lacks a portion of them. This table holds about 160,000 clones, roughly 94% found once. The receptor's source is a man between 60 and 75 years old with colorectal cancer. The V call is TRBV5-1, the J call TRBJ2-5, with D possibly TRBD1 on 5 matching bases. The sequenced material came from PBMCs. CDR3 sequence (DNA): TGCGCCAGCAGCTTGGATGCAGGGTCCCAAGAGACCCAGTACTTC. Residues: CASSLDAGSQETQYF.